These 14 T cell receptor beta chains originate from one sample sequenced in a study of beta chain features in type 1 diabetes. The authors reverse transcribed all of the isolated RNA, so sequencing captured expressed TCRB transcripts. The data were produced by immunoSEQ multiplex PCR, yet TCRdb's version contains in-frame clones alone and is incomplete. The data hold nearly 350,000 clones, with around 7.6% observed a single time. Sequencing was performed on central memory CD4+ T cells from blood. The receptors were gathered from a woman between 18 and 30 years old in good health.

The V gene is TRBV5-1, the J gene TRBJ2-6; TRBD1 matches 9 bases. Looked up from germline, CDR1 is SGHRS and CDR2 is YFSETQ. The CDR3 loop spans 16 amino acids. J gave up 2 bases and V 4 bases, and 4 bases lay outside the gene matches. The CDR3 DNA follows: TGCGCCAGCAGCCAGCGACAGGGGGCTGGGGCCAACGTCCTGACTTTC. The encoded protein is CASSQRQGAGANVLTF. Full variable domain (missing parts from reference TRBV5-1 and TRBJ2-6): KAGVTQTPRYLIKTRGQQVTLSCSPISGHRSVSWYQQTPGQGLQFLFEYFSETQRNKGNFPGRFSGRQFSNSRSEMNVSTLELGDSALYLCASSQRQGAGANVLTFGAGSRLTVL.

CDR3: CASKVEQVRGAYEQYF. The CDR3 DNA follows: TGTGCCAGCAAAGTGGAACAGGTCAGGGGCGCCTACGAGCAGTACTTC. The V call is TRBV2, the J call TRBJ2-7; D is possibly TRBD1 (6 bases). Germline CDR1 SNHLY, CDR2 FYNNEI. The V end was cut by 7 bases, the J end by 2 bases, with 21 bases between. This CDR3 has 16 amino acids.

The chain couples TRBV7-2 to TRBJ2-1; 8 nucleotides align to TRBD2. V dropped 3 bases and J dropped 4; count of bases not matched to a gene: 8. Per the germline V gene, CDR1 is SGHTA and CDR2 is FQGNSA. CDR3 length: 16 residues. The CDR3 is CASSFTGTSPYNEQFF. CDR3 coding DNA: TGTGCCAGCAGCTTCACCGGGACTAGTCCTTACAATGAGCAGTTCTTC.

This clone was observed many times. The V gene is TRBV5-5, the J gene TRBJ2-1, with TRBD2 matching over 10 bases. Germline V lookup: CDR1 SGHKS, CDR2 YYEKEE (reference sequence). The CDR3 is 15 amino acids. Trimming took 4 bases from V and 10 from J; bases not matched to a gene: 11. CDR3 nucleotide sequence: TGTGCCAGCAGCCCTCAGCGGGAGGGCCTCGGCGAGCAGTTCTTC. It translates to CASSPQREGLGEQFF.

This clone was detected a few times. V is TRBV7-9 and J is TRBJ1-4; 7 positions match TRBD1. CDR1 SEHNR and CDR2 FQNEAQ come from the germline V gene (reference sequence). V shed 4 bases and J 5 bases; nucleotides not matched to a gene: 7. There are 15 residues in the CDR3. CDR3 in amino acids: CASSSGGTENEKLFF. DNA for the CDR3: TGTGCCAGCAGCTCCGGCGGGACAGAAAATGAAAAACTGTTTTTT.

Details on this clone: This may come from a read error, since a much larger clone is one base off. The V call is TRBV7-8, the J call TRBJ1-1, with unresolved D. Germline V gene sequence: CDR1 SGHVS, CDR2 FQNEAQ. This CDR3 spans 13 amino acids. V was shortened by 2 bases and J by 0 bases, with 4 bases between the two germline ends. The CDR3 loop reads CASSLWVNTEAFF. Here the CDR3 DNA reads TGTGCCAGCAGCTTATGGGTGAACACTGAAGCTTTCTTT. Drawing the rest from reference TRBV7-8 and TRBJ1-1, the complete variable domain is GAGVSQSPRYKVAKRGQDVALRCDPISGHVSLFWYQQALGQGPEFLTYFQNEAQLDKSGLPSDRFFAERPEGSVSTLKIQRTQQEDSAVYLCASSLWVNTEAFFGQGTRLTVV.

This clone was detected a few times. The chain links TRBV29-1 to TRBJ2-1; a possible D gene is TRBD1 (5 bases). Germline values: CDR1 SQVTM, CDR2 ANQGSEA. CDR3 length: 14 residues. The V gene lost 3 bases and the J gene lost 3 bases, with 12 bases spanning the gap. CDR3: CSVDSGLGYNEQFF. DNA for the CDR3: TGCAGCGTTGATTCAGGGTTGGGCTACAATGAGCAGTTCTTC.

This clone was counted ten times or more. The V call is TRBV5-4, the J call TRBJ2-2; D ambiguous. Trimming pared 4 bases from V and 3 bases from J, leaving 13 bases between. CDR3 length: 15 amino acids. The V gene's germline CDR1 is SGHNT and CDR2 YYREEE (reference sequence). The CDR3 loop reads CASSQSHGDTGELFF. The CDR3 DNA reads as TGTGCCAGCAGCCAATCCCACGGCGACACCGGGGAGCTGTTTTTT.

This clone was counted at least ten times. V usage is TRBV28 and J usage is TRBJ1-5, with D perhaps TRBD1 (5 bases). V shed 1 base and J shed 6 bases, with 13 bases lying between them. This CDR3 region has 15 residues. Germline CDR1 and CDR2: MDHEN and SYDVKM. The CDR3 protein is CASSLFLWGSQPQHF. CDR3 nucleotides: TGTGCCAGCAGTTTATTTCTCTGGGGGAGTCAGCCCCAGCATTTT.

This clone turned up a few times. The genes are TRBV10-3 and TRBJ2-3; D remains ambiguous. Germline V CDR1 and CDR2: ENHRY, SYGVKD. The CDR3 runs 12 residues. Trimming took 6 bases from V and 6 from J, leaving 10 bases between them. CDR3 amino acids: CAISPSRDTQYF. In DNA, the CDR3 is TGTGCCATCAGCCCCTCGAGGGATACGCAGTATTTT.

The chain has TRBV11-2 and TRBJ1-2, with D possibly matching TRBD1 (6 bases). Germline loops: CDR1 SGHAT, CDR2 FQNNGV. Trimming pared 0 bases from V and 0 bases from J, leaving 8 bases between. The CDR3 covers 15 residues. The CDR3, as DNA: TGTGCCAGCAGCTTAGAGCCAGGGGCTAACTATGGCTACACCTTC. This encodes CASSLEPGANYGYTF.

To note about this clone: Other DNA variants within this sample encode the same CDR3. The rearrangement links TRBV5-4 to TRBJ1-1; no clear D. The germline gives CDR1 SGHNT, CDR2 YYREEE (reference sequence). This CDR3 is 11 amino acids long. Trimming removed 4 bases from V and 5 bases from J, with 6 bases in between. The DNA for the CDR3 is TGTGCCAGCAGCCTTAATACTGAAGCTTTCTTT. It specifies CASSLNTEAFF.

This clone was counted a few times. The gene calls are TRBV9 and TRBJ2-3; no clear D. The CDR3 is 13 residues long. CDR1 is SGDLS and CDR2 is YYNGEE in the germline V gene. V shed 4 bases and J shed 6 bases, with 12 bases lying between them. The CDR3 loop reads CASSHLGSDTQYF. Written as DNA, the CDR3 is TGTGCCAGCAGCCATCTAGGCTCGGATACGCAGTATTTT.

This clone was seen more than once but under ten times. This rearrangement joins TRBV29-1 to TRBJ2-2, with D perhaps TRBD1 or TRBD2 (5 bases each). Trimming stripped 4 bases from V and 7 bases from J, with 16 bases between. The V gene's germline CDR1 is SQVTM and CDR2 ANQGSEA. The CDR3 has 14 residues. The CDR3 DNA is TGCAGCGTTGGGTCGAGGGGATTAGGCGGGGAGCTGTTTTTT. Its protein product is CSVGSRGLGGELFF.